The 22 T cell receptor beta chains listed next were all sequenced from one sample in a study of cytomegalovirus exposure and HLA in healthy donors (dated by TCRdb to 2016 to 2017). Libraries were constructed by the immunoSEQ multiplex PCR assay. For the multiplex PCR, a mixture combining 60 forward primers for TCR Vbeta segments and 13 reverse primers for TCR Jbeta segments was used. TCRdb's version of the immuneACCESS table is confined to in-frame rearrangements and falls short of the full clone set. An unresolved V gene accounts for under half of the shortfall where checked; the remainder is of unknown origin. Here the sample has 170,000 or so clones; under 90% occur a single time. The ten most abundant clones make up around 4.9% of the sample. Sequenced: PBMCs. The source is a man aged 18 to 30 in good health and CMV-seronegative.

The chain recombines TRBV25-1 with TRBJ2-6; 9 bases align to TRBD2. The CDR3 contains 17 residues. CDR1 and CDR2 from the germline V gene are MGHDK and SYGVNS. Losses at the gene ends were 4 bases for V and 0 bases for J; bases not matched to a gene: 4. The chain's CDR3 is CASSGRLAVSGANVLTF. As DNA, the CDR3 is TGTGCCAGCAGTGGGAGACTAGCGGTCTCTGGGGCCAACGTCCTGACTTTC.

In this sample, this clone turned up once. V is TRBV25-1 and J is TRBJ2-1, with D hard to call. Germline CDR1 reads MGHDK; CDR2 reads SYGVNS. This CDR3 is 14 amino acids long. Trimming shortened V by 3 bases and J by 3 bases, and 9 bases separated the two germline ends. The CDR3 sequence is CASSEARSYNEQFF. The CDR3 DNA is TGTGCCAGCAGTGAGGCCCGCAGCTACAATGAGCAGTTCTTC.

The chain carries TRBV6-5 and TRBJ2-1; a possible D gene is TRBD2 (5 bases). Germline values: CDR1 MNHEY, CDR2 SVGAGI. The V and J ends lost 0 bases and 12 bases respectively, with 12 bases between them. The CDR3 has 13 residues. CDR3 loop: CASSYSGSEGQFF. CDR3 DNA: TGTGCCAGCAGTTACTCAGGCAGTGAGGGGCAGTTCTTC.

This CDR3 reads CASTYHNEQFF. The CDR3 nucleotides are TGTGCCAGCACCTACCACAATGAGCAGTTCTTC. The chain links TRBV25-1 to TRBJ2-1; unclear D gene. Germline V lookup: CDR1 MGHDK, CDR2 SYGVNS. The CDR3 extends over 11 amino acids. V lost 7 bases to trimming and J lost 5 bases, with 6 bases between them.

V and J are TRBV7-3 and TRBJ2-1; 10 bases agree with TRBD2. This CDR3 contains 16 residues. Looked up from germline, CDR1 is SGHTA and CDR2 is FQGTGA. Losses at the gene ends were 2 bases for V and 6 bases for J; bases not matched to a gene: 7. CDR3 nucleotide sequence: TGTGCCAGCAGCTTAGGCCTAGCGGGAGTCACCAATGAGCAGTTCTTC. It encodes CASSLGLAGVTNEQFF.

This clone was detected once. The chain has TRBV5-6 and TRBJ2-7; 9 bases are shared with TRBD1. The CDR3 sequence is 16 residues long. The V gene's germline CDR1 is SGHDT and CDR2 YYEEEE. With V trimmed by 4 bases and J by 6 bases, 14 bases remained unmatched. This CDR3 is CASSVEPGQGLGEQYF. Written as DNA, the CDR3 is TGTGCCAGCAGCGTAGAGCCGGGACAGGGTCTGGGCGAGCAGTACTTC.

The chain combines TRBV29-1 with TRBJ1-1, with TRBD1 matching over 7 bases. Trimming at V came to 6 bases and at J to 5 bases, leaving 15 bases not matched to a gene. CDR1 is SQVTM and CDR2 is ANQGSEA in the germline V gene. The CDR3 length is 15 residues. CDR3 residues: CSVGEMGQRGTEAFF. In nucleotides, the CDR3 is TGCAGCGTGGGTGAGATGGGACAGAGGGGAACTGAAGCTTTCTTT.

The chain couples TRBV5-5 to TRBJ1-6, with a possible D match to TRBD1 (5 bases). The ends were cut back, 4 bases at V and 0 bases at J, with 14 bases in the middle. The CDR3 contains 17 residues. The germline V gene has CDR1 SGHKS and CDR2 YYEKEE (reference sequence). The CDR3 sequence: CASSTSGGSSYNSPLHF. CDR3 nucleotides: TGTGCCAGCAGCACTTCGGGGGGGAGCTCCTATAATTCACCCCTCCACTTT.

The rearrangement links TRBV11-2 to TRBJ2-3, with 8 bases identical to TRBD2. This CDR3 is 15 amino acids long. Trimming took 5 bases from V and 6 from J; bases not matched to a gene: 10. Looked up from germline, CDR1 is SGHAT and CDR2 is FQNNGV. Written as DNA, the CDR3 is TGTGCCAGCAGCCTCGGGGGGGCCGGGTCGGATACGCAGTATTTT. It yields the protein CASSLGGAGSDTQYF.

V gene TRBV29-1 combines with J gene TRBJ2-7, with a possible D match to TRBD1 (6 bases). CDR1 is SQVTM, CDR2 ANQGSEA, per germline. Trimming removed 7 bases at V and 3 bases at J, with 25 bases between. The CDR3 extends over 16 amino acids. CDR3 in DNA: TGCAGCGCGGCAAATCACGCTTCCGGGACAAACTACGAGCAGTACTTC. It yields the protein CSAANHASGTNYEQYF.

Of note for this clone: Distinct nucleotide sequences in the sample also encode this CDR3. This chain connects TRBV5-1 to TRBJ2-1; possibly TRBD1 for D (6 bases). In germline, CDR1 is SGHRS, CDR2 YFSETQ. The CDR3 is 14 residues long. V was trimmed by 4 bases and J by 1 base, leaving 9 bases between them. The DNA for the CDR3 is TGCGCCAGCAGCCCAGGGGTTTCCTACAATGAGCAGTTCTTC. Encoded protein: CASSPGVSYNEQFF.

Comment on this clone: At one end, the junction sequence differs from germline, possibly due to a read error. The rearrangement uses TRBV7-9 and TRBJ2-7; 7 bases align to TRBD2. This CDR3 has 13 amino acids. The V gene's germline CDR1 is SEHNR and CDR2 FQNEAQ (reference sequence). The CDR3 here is CSSSPMGGGEQYF. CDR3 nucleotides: TGTTCCAGCAGCCCCATGGGGGGGGGCGAGCAGTACTTC.

The CDR3 sequence is CASSQDQGAPDEQFF. The CDR3 DNA reads as TGTGCCAGCAGCCAAGATCAGGGGGCGCCGGATGAGCAGTTCTTC. The chain employs TRBV14 and TRBJ2-1, with 8 positions matching TRBD1. V shed 0 bases and J 8 bases; nucleotides not matched to a gene: 6. The CDR3 is 15 residues long. The germline gives CDR1 SGHDN, CDR2 FVKESK.

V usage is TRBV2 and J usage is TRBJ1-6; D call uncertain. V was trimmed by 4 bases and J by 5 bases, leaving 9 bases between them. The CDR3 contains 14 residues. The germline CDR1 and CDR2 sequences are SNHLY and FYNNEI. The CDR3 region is CASSAREHNSPLHF. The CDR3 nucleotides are TGTGCCAGCAGTGCACGGGAGCATAATTCACCCCTCCACTTT.

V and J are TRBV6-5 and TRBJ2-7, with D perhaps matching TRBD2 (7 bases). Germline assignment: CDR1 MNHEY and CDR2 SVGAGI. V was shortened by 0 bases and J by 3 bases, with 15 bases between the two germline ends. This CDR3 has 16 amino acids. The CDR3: CASSYSSGGLSYEQYF. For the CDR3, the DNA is TGTGCCAGCAGTTACTCTTCCGGGGGGCTTAGCTACGAGCAGTACTTC.

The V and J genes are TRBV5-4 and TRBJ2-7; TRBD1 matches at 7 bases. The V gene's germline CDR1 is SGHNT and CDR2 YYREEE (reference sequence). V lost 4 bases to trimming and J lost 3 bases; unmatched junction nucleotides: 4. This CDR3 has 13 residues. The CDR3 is CASSQGQNYEQYF. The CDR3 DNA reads TGTGCCAGCAGCCAGGGACAGAACTACGAGCAGTACTTC.

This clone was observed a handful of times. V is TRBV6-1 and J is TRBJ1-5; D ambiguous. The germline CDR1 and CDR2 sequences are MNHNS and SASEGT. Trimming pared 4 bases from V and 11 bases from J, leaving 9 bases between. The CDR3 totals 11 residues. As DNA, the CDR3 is TGTGCCAGCAGTGGAGGGTTGGCCCAGCATTTT. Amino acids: CASSGGLAQHF.

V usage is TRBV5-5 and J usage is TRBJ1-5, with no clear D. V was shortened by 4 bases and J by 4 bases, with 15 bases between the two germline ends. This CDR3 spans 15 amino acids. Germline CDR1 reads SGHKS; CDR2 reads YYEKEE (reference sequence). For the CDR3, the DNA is TGTGCCAGCAGCCCTGGGAGGGTTTCAAATCAGCCCCAGCATTTT. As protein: CASSPGRVSNQPQHF.

CDR3 DNA sequence: TGTGCCAGTAGTAGAGGGACAGGGCCGAATGAGCAGTTCTTC. It specifies CASSRGTGPNEQFF. The chain links TRBV19 to TRBJ2-1, with 9 bases matching TRBD1. The CDR3 length is 14 residues. J was trimmed by 7 bases and V by 4 bases; bases with no gene match: 5. CDR1 is LNHDA, CDR2 SQIVND, per germline (reference sequence). The complete variable domain, with remaining parts taken from reference TRBV19 and TRBJ2-1, reads DGGITQSPKYLFRKEGQNVTLSCEQNLNHDAMYWYRQDPGQGLRLIYYSQIVNDFQKGDIAEGYSVSREKKESFPLTVTSAQKNPTAFYLCASSRGTGPNEQFFGPGTRLTVL.

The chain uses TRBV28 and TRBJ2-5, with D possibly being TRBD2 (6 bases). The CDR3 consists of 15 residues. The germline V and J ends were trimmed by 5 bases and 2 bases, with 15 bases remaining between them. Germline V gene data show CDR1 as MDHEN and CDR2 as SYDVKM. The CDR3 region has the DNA TGTGCCAGCAGTGACGGGACTCCGAAGCAAGAGACCCAGTACTTC. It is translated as CASSDGTPKQETQYF.

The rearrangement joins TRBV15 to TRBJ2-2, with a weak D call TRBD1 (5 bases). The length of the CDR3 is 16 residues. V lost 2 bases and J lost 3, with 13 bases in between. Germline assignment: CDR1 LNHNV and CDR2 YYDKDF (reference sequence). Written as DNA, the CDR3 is TGTGCCACCAGCAGAACGCATGGGGCGTACACCGGGGAGCTGTTTTTT. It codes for CATSRTHGAYTGELFF.

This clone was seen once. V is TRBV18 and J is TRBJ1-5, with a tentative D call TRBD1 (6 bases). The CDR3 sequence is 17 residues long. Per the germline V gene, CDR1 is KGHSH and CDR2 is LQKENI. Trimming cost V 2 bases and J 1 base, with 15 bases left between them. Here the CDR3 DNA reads TGTGCCAGCTCACCAAGGGACACGAGTCGGAGCAATCAGCCCCAGCATTTT. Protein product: CASSPRDTSRSNQPQHF.